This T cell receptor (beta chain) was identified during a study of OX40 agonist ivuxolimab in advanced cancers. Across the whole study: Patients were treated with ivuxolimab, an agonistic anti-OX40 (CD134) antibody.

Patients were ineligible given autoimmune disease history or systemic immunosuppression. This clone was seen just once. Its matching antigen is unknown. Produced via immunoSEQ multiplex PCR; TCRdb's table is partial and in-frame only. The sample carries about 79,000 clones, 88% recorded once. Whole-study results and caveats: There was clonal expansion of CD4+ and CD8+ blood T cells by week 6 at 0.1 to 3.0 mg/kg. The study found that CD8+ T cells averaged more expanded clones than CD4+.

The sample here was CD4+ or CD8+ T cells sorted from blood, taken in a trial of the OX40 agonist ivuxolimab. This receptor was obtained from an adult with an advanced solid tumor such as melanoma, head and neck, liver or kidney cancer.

The CDR3 loop reads CASSIQGREQYF. The CDR3 region has the DNA TGCGCCAGCAGCATACAGGGGAGGGAGCAGTACTTC. The chain recombines TRBV5-1 with TRBJ2-7; D is possibly TRBD1 (7 bases). V lost 4 bases and J lost 7, with 12 bases in between. The CDR3 contains 12 residues. The germline gives CDR1 SGHRS, CDR2 YFSETQ.